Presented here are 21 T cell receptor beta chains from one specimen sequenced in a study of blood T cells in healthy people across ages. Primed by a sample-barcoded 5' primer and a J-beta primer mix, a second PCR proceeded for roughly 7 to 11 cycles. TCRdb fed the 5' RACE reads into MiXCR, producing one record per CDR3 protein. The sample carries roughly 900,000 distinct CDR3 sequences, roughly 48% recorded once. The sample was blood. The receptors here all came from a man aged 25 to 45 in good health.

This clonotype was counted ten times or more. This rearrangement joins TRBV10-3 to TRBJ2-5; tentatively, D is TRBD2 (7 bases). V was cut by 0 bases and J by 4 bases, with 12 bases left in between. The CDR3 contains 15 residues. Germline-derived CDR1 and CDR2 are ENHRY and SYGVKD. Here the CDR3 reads CAISESRGGAETQYF. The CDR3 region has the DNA TGTGCCATCAGTGAGTCGAGGGGGGGCGCAGAGACCCAGTACTTC.

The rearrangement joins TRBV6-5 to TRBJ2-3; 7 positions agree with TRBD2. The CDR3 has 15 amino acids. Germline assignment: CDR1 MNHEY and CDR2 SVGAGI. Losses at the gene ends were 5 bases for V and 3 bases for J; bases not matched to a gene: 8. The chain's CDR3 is CASSHSGGKTDTQYF. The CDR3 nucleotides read TGTGCCAGCAGTCATTCCGGGGGGAAGACAGATACGCAGTATTTT.

The CDR3 DNA reads as TGCGCCAGCAGCTCGGGACAGGGGGCGACCGATGGCTACACCTTC. This gives the protein CASSSGQGATDGYTF. V usage is TRBV5-1 and J usage is TRBJ1-2, with 12 bases lining up with TRBD1. Unmatched junction bases numbered 6, after V lost 3 bases and J lost 6 bases. This CDR3 contains 15 residues. Germline-derived CDR1 and CDR2 are SGHRS and YFSETQ.

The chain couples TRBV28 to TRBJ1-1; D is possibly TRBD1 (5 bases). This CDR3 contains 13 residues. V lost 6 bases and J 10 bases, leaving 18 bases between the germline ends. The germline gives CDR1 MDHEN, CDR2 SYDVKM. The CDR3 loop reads CASSSRDPFGAFF. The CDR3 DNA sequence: TGTGCCAGCAGCTCCCGGGACCCCTTTGGAGCTTTCTTT.

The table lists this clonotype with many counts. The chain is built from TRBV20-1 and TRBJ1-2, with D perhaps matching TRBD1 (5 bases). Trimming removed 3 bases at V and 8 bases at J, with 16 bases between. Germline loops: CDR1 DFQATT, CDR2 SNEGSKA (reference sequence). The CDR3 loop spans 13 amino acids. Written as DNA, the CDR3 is TGCAGTGCTAGCGCTACAGGAGCTCTAGGCTACACCTTC. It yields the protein CSASATGALGYTF.

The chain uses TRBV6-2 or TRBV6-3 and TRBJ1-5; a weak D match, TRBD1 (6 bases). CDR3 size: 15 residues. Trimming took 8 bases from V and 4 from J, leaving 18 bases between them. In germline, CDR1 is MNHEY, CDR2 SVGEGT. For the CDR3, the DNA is TGTGCCAGCGGATTCCGGGACATTCCTAATCAGCCCCAGCATTTT. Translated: CASGFRDIPNQPQHF.

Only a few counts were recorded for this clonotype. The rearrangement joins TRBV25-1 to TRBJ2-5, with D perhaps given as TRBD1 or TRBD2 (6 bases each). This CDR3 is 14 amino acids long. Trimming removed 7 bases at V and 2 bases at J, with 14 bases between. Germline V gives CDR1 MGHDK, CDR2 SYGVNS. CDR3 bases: TGTGCCAGCACCGGCCGGGGGCTACAAGAGACCCAGTACTTC. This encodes CASTGRGLQETQYF.

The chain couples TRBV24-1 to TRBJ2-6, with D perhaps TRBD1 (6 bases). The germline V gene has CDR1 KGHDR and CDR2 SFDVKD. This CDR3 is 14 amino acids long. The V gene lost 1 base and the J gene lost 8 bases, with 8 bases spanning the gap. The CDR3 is CATSDLGGPNVLTF. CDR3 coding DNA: TGTGCCACCAGTGATTTAGGGGGACCCAACGTCCTGACTTTC.

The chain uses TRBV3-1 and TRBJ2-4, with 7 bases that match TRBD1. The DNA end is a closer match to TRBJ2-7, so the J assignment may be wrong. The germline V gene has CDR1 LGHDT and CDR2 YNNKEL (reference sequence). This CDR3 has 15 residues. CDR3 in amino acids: CASSQTTQSGGEQYF. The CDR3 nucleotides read TGTGCCAGCAGCCAAACTACCCAATCAGGGGGCGAGCAGTACTTC.

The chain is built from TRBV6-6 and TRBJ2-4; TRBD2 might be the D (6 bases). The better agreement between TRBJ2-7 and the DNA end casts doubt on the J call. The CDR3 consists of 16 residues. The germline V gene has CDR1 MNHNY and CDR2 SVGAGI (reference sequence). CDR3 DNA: TGTGCCAGCAGGTCTCCGGGACTCGCCCACGAGAACGAGCAGTACTTC. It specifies CASRSPGLAHENEQYF.

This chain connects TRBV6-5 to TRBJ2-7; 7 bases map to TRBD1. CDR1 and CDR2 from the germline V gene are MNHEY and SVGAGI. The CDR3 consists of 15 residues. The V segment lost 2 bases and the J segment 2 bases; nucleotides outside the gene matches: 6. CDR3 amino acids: CASSYRSRGTYEQYF. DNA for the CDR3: TGTGCCAGCAGTTACCGATCCAGGGGGACCTACGAGCAGTACTTC.

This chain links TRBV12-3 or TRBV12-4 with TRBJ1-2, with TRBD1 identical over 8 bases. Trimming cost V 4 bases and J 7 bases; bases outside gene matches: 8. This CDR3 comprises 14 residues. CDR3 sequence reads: CASSSTDRALGYTF. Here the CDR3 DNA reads TGTGCCAGCAGTTCAACGGACAGGGCGCTTGGCTACACCTTC.

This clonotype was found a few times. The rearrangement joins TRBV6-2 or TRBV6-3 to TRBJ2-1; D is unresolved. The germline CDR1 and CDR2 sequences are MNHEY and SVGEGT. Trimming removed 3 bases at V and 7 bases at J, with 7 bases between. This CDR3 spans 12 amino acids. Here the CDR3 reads CASSYYLNEQFF. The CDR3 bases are TGTGCCAGCAGTTATTATTTGAATGAGCAGTTCTTC.

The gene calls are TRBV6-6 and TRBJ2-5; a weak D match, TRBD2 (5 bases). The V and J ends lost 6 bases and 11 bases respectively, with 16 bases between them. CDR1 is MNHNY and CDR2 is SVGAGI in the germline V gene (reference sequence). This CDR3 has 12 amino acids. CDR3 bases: TGTGCCAGCAGCCACCCGAGGGCAGAACAGTACTTC. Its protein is CASSHPRAEQYF.

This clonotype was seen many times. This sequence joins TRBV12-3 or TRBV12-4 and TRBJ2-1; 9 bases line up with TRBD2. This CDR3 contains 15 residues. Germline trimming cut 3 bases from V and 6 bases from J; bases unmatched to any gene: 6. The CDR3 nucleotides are TGTGCCAGCAGTTTTTGGGCGGGAGGGCTCAATGAGCAGTTCTTC. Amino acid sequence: CASSFWAGGLNEQFF.

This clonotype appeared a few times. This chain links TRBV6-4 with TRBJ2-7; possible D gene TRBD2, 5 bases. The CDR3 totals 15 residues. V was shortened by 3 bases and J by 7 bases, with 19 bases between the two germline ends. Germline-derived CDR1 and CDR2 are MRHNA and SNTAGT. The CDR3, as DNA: TGTGCCAGCAGTGATCTAGCCGGGTCATTGGATGAGCAGTACTTC. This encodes CASSDLAGSLDEQYF.

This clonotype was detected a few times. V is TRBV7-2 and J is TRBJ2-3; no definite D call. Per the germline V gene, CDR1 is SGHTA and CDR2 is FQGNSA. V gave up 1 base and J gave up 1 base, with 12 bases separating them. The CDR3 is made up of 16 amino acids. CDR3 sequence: CASSLVGALGTDTQYF. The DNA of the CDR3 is TGTGCCAGCAGCTTAGTAGGAGCGCTCGGCACAGATACGCAGTATTTT.

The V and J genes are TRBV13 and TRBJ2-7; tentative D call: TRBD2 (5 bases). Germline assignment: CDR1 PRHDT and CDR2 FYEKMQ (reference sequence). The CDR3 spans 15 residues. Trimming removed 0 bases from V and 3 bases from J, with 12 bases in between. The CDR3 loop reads CASSLGGEGIYEQYF. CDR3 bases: TGTGCCAGCAGCTTAGGGGGCGAGGGTATCTACGAGCAGTACTTC.

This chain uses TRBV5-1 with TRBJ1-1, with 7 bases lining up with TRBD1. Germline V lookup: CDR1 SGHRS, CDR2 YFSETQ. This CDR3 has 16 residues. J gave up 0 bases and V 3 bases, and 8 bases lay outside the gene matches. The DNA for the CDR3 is TGCGCCAGCAGCTCGGTGACGACAGGGTTGAACACTGAAGCTTTCTTT. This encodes CASSSVTTGLNTEAFF.

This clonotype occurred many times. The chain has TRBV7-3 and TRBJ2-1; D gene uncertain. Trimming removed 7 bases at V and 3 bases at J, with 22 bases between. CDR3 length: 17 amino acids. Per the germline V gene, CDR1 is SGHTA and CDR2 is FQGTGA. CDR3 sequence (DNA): TGTGCCAGCACCCTGTATGGGCGGCTCACCCTCTACAATGAGCAGTTCTTC. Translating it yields CASTLYGRLTLYNEQFF.

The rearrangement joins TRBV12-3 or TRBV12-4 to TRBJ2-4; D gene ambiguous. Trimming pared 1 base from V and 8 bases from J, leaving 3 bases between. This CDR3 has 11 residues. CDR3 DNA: TGTGCCAGCAGTTTAGTTGACATTCAGTACTTC. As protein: CASSLVDIQYF.